This T cell receptor (beta chain) was sequenced for a study of STAT5B mutations in CD4+ large granular lymphocyte leukemia. Repertoires were generated with immunoSEQ multiplex PCR, while TCRdb's copy carries only in-frame clones and drops some. The sample lists just over 40,000 clones; 84% were seen once. Deletions cut 2 bases from V and 5 bases from J, with 18 bases between. Germline V gene lookup returns CDR1 LNHDA and CDR2 SQIVND (reference sequence). The CDR3 runs 17 residues. The chain links TRBV19 to TRBJ2-2; weak D call: TRBD2 (5 bases). This TCR derives from a human donor in good health. The sample consisted of CD4+ T cells from blood buffy coats. DNA of the CDR3: TGTGCCAGTAGTATAAATTTAGGTCTCGGGGAAACCGGGGAGCTGTTTTTT. It yields the protein CASSINLGLGETGELFF.